The clone carrying this T cell receptor (beta chain) has only a few counts. Its cognate antigen is unknown. Time point denoted: blood at routine non-recurrence follow-up after resection. TCRdb itself ran the 5' RACE reads through MiXCR, one entry per CDR3 protein. The sample has around 100,000 distinct CDR3 sequences, 11% seen once. This entry belongs to a study of spatial heterogeneity in lung cancer. Germline V gives CDR1 SNHLY, CDR2 FYNNEI. The CDR3 is made up of 11 amino acids. The ends were cut back, 4 bases at V and 4 bases at J, with 3 bases in the middle. Study-wide results and caveats: Blood showed ubiquitous tumor TCRs more often at resection than at routine follow-up.

V gene TRBV2 combines with J gene TRBJ2-3, with no clear D. The source is a female donor with early-stage non-small cell lung cancer. Sequencing used PBMCs, obtained at follow-up. CDR3 residues: CASSVSDTQYF. CDR3 DNA sequence: TGTGCCAGCAGTGTCTCAGATACGCAGTATTTT.